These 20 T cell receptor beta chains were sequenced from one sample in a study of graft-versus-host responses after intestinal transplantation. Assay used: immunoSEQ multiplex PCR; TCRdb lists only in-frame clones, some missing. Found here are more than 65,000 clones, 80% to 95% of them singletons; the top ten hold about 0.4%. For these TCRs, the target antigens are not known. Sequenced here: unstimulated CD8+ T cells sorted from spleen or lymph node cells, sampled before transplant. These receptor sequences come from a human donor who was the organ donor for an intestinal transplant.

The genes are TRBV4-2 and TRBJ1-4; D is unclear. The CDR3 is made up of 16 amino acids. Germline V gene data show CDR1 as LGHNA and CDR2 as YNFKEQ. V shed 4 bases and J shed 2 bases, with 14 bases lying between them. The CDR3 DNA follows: TGTGCCAGCAGCCTTATCCGTGGCGGGACTAATGAAAAACTGTTTTTT. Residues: CASSLIRGGTNEKLFF.

The CDR3 nucleotides are TGTGCCAGCAGACCGACAGGGTTTCTGGATGGCTACACCTTC. Translating gives CASRPTGFLDGYTF. The chain carries TRBV5-4 and TRBJ1-2; 7 bases are a match to TRBD1. This CDR3 has 14 amino acids. Germline CDR1 is SGHNT and CDR2 is YYREEE (reference sequence). The V segment lost 5 bases and the J segment 6 bases; nucleotides outside the gene matches: 10. Filled out from reference TRBV5-4 and TRBJ1-2, the complete variable domain reads ETGVTQSPTHLIKTRGQQVTLRCSSQSGHNTVSWYQQALGQGPQFIFQYYREEENGRGNFPPRFSGLQFPNYSSELNVNALELDDSALYLCASRPTGFLDGYTFGSGTRLTVV.

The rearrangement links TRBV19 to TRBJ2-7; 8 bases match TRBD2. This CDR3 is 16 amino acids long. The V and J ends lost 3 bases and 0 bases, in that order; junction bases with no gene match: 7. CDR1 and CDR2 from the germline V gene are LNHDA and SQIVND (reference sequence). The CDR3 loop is CASSIFAGGNSYEQYF. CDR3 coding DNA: TGTGCCAGTAGTATTTTTGCGGGGGGCAACTCCTACGAGCAGTACTTC. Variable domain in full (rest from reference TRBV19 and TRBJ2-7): DGGITQSPKYLFRKEGQNVTLSCEQNLNHDAMYWYRQDPGQGLRLIYYSQIVNDFQKGDIAEGYSVSREKKESFPLTVTSAQKNPTAFYLCASSIFAGGNSYEQYFGPGTRLTVT.

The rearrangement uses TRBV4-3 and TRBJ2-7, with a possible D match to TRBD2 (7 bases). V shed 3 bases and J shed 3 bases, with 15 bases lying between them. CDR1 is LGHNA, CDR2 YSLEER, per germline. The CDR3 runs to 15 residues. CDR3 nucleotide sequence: TGCGCCAGCAGCCAGGTACGGGGGGCGGGCTACGAGCAGTACTTC. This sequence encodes CASSQVRGAGYEQYF.

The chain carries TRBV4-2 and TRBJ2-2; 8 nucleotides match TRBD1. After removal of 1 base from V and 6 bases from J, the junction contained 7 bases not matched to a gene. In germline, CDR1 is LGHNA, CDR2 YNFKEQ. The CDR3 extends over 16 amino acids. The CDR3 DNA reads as TGTGCCAGCAGCCAAGGGCCAGGGGGCGACGCCGGGGAGCTGTTTTTT. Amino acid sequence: CASSQGPGGDAGELFF.

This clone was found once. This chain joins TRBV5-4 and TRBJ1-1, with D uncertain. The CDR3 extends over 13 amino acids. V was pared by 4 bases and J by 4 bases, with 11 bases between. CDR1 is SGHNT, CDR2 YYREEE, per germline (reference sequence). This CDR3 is CASSPTLSTEAFF. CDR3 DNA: TGTGCCAGCAGCCCTACCCTTAGCACTGAAGCTTTCTTT.

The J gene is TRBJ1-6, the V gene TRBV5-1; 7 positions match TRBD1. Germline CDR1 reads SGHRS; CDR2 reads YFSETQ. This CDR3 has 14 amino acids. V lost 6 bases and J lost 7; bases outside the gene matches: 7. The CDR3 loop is CASTLTGANSPLHF. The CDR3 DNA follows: TGCGCCAGCACCCTAACAGGGGCGAATTCACCCCTCCACTTT.

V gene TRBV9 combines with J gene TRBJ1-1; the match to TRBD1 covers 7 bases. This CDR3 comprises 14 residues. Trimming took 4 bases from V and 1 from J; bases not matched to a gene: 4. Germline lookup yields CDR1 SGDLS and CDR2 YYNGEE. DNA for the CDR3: TGTGCCAGCAGCTTTGGGACAGCGAACACTGAAGCTTTCTTT. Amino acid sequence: CASSFGTANTEAFF.

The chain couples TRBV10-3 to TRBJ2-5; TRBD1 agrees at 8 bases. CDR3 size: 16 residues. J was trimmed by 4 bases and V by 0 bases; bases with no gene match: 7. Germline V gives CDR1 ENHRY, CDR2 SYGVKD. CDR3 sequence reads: CAISESGRGTGETQYF. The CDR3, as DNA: TGTGCCATCAGTGAGTCCGGCAGGGGGACAGGAGAGACCCAGTACTTC.

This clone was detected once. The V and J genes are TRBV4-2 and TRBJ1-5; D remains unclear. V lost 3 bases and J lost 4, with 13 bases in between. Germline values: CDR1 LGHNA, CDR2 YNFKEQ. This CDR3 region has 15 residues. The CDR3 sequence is CASSHTDGQNQPQHF. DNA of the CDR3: TGTGCCAGCAGCCATACCGATGGCCAAAATCAGCCCCAGCATTTT.

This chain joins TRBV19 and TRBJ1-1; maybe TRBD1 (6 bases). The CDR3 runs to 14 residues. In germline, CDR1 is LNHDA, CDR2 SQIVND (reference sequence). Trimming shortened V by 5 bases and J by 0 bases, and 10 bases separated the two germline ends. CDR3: CASSLWTVNTEAFF. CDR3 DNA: TGTGCCAGTAGTCTCTGGACAGTGAACACTGAAGCTTTCTTT.

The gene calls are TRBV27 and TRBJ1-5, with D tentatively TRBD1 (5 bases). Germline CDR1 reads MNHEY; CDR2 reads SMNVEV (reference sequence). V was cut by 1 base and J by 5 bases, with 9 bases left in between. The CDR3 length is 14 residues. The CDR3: CASSLWAGDQPQHF. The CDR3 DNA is TGTGCCAGCAGTTTATGGGCGGGGGATCAGCCCCAGCATTTT.

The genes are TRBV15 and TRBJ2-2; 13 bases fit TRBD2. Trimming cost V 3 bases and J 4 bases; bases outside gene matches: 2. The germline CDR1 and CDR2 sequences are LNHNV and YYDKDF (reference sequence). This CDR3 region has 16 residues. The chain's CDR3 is CATSRGLAGLTGELFF. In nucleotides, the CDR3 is TGTGCCACCAGCAGGGGACTAGCGGGGCTCACCGGGGAGCTGTTTTTT.

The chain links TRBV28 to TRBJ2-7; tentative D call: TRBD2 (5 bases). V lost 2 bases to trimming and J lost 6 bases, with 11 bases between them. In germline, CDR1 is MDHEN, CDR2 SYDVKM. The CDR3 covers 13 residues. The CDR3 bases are TGTGCCAGCAGTTTAAGTTTCGGAGGCGAGCAGTACTTC. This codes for CASSLSFGGEQYF.

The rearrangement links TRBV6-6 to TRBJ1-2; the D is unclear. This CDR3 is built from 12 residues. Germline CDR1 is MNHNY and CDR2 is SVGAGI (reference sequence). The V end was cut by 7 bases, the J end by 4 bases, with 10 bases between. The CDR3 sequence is CASTTALYGYTF. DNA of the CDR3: TGTGCCAGCACTACAGCTCTCTATGGCTACACCTTC.

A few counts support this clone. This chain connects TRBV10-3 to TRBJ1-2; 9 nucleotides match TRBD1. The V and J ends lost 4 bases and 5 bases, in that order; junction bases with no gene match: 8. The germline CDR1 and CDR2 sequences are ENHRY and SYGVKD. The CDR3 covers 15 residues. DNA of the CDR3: TGTGCCATCAGTGTAGACAGGGGGACCTCTTATGGCTACACCTTC. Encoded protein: CAISVDRGTSYGYTF.

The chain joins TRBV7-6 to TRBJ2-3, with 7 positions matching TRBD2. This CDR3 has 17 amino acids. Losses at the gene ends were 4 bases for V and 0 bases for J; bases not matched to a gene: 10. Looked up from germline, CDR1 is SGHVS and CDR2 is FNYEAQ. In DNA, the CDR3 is TGTGCCAGCAGCTACAGGCGGGCGGGAGCTAGCACAGATACGCAGTATTTT. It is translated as CASSYRRAGASTDTQYF.

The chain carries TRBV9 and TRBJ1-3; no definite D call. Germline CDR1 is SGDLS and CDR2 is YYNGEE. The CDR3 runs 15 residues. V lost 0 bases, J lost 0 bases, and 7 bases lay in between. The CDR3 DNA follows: TGTGCCAGCAGCGTAGGGCCGAACTCTGGAAACACCATATATTTT. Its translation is CASSVGPNSGNTIYF.

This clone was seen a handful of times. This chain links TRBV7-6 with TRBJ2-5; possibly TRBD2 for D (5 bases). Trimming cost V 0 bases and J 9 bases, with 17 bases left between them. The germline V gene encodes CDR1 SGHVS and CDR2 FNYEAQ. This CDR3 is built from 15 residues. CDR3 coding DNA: TGTGCCAGCAGCTTAGCGTCCCCGGAGGAGTCCGCCCAGTACTTC. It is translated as CASSLASPEESAQYF.

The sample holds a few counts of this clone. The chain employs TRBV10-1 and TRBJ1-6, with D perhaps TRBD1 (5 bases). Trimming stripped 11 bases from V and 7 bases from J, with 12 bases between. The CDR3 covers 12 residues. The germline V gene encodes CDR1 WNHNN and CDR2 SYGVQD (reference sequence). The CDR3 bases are TGCGCCGGGGGGAAAGGGAATTCACCCCTCCACTTT. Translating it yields CAGGKGNSPLHF.